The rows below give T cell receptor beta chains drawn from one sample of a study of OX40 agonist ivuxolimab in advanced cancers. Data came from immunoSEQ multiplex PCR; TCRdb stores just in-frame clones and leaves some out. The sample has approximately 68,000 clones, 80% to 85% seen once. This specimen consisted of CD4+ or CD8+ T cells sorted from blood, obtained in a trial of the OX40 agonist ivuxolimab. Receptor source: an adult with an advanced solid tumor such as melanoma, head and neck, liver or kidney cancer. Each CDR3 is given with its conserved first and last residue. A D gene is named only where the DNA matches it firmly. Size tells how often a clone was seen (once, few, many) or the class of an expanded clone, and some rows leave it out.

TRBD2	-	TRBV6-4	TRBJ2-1	CASSESGGISNEQFF	TGTGCCAGCAGTGAGTCGGGGGGTATTTCCAATGAGCAGTTCTTC
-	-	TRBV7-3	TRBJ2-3	CASSLRAGSTDTQYF	TGTGCCAGCAGCTTAAGGGCGGGGAGCACAGATACGCAGTATTTT
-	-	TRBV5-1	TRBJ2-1	CASSLVVGGYNEQFF	TGCGCCAGCAGCTTGGTAGTAGGAGGGTACAATGAGCAGTTCTTC
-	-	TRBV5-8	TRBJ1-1	CASSSSAANTEAFF	TGTGCCAGCAGCTCGTCGGCAGCGAACACTGAAGCTTTCTTT
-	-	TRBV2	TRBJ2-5	CASSYTWQETQYF	TGTGCCAGCAGTTATACATGGCAAGAGACCCAGTACTTC
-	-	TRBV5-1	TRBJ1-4	CASSHAETNEKLFF	TGCGCCAGCAGCCACGCGGAAACTAATGAAAAACTGTTTTTT
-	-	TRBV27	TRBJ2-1	CASSLGVSDEQFF	TGTGCCAGCAGTTTAGGGGTGAGCGATGAGCAGTTCTTC
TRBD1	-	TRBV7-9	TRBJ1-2	CASSHTGDPPYGYTF	TGTGCCAGCAGCCATACAGGGGACCCCCCCTATGGCTACACCTTC
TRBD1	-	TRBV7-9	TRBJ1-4	CASSERTGENEKLFF	TGTGCCAGCAGCGAGCGGACAGGGGAGAATGAAAAACTGTTTTTT
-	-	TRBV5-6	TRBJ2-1	CASRQTGGNEQFF	TGTGCCAGCAGGCAAACCGGGGGTAATGAGCAGTTCTTC
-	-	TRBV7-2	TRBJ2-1	CASRPPGAYNEQFF	TGTGCCAGCAGACCTCCAGGAGCCTACAATGAGCAGTTCTTC
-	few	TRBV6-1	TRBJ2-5	CASSEQGVAETQYF	TGTGCCAGCAGTGAGCAAGGGGTGGCCGAGACCCAGTACTTC
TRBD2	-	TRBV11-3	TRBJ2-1	CASSPGLAGKNEQFF	TGTGCCAGCAGCCCCGGACTAGCGGGAAAAAATGAGCAGTTCTTC
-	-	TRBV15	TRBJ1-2	CATSRDRVNYGYTF	TGTGCCACCAGCAGAGACAGGGTAAACTATGGCTACACCTTC
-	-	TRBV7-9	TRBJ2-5	CASSLWGQETQYF	TGTGCCAGCAGCTTATGGGGGCAAGAGACCCAGTACTTC
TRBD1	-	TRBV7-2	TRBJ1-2	CASSKGQGNYGYTF	TGTGCCAGCAGCAAGGGACAGGGGAACTATGGCTACACCTTC
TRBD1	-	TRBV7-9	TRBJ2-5	CASSLGTGGQETQYF	TGTGCCAGCAGCTTAGGAACAGGGGGACAAGAGACCCAGTACTTC